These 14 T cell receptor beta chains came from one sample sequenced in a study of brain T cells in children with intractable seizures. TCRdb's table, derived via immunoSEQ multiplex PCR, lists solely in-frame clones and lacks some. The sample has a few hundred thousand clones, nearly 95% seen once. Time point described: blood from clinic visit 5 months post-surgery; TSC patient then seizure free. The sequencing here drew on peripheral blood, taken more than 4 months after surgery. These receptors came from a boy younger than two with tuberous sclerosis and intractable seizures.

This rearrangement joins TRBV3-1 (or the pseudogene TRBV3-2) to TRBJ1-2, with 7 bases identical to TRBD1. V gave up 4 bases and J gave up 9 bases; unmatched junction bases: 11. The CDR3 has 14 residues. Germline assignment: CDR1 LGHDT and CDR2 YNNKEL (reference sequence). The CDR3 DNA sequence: TGTGCCAGCAGCCCCGCCGCGGAGGGGGCGAGCTACACCTTC. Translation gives CASSPAAEGASYTF.

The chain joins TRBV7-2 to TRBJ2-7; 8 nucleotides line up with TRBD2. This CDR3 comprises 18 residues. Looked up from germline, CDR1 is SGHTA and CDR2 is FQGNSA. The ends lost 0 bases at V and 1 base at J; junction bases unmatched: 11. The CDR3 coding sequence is TGTGCCAGCAGCTTAGCGCGGGAGGAGATTATTGGTTCCTACGAGCAGTACTTC. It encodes CASSLAREEIIGSYEQYF.

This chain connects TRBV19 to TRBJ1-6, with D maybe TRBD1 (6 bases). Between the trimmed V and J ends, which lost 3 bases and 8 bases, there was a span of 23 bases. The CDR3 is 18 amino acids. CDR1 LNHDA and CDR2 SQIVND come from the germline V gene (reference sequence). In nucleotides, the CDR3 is TGTGCCAGTAGTATCCATCTAAGAGGGGCAGGGGAGGATTCACCCCTCCACTTT. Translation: CASSIHLRGAGEDSPLHF.

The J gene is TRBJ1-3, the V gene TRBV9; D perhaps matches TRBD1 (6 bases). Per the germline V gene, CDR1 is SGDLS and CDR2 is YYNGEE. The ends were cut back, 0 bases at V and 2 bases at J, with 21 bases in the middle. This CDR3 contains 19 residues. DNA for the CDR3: TGTGCCAGCAGCGTAGCTACGGGGGACAATTGGGGGGCTGGAAACACCATATATTTT. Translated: CASSVATGDNWGAGNTIYF.

CDR3 in amino acids: CATSKGLAGDTQYF. For the CDR3, the DNA is TGTGCCACCAGCAAGGGACTAGCTGGAGATACGCAGTATTTT. V usage is TRBV15 and J usage is TRBJ2-3; 9 nucleotides line up with TRBD2. Germline trimming cut 4 bases from V and 5 bases from J; bases unmatched to any gene: 4. Germline V gene sequence: CDR1 LNHNV, CDR2 YYDKDF (reference sequence). The CDR3 has 14 residues.

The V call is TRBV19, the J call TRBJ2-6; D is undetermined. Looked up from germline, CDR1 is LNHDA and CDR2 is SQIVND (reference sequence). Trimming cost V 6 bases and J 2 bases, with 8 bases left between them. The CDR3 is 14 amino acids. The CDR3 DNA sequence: TGTGCCAGTAGGGAACAAGCTGGGGCCAACGTCCTGACTTTC. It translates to CASREQAGANVLTF.

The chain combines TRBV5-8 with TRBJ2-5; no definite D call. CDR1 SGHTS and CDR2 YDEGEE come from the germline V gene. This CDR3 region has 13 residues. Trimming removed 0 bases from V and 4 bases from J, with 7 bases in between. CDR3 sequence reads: CASSLVRLETQYF. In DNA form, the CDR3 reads TGTGCCAGCAGCTTGGTAAGGCTAGAGACCCAGTACTTC.

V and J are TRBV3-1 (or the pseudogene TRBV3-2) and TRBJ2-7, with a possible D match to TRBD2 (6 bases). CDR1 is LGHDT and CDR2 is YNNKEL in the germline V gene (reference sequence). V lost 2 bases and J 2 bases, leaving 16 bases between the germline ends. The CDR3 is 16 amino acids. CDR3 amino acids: CASSQLGGIGTYEQYF. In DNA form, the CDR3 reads TGTGCCAGCAGCCAATTGGGCGGGATTGGTACCTACGAGCAGTACTTC.

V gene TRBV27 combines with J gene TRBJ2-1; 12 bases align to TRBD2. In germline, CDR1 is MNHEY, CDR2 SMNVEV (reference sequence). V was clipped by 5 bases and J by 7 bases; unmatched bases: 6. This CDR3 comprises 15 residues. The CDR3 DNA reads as TGTGCCAGCAGTCCAAGACTAGCGGGAGCGAATGAGCAGTTCTTC. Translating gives CASSPRLAGANEQFF.

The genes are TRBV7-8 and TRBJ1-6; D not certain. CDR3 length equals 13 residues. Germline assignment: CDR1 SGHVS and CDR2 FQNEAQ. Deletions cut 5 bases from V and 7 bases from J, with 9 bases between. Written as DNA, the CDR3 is TGTGCCAGCAGCGTAAAGATGAATTCACCCCTCCACTTT. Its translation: CASSVKMNSPLHF. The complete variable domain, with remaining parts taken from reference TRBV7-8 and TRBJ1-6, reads GAGVSQSPRYKVAKRGQDVALRCDPISGHVSLFWYQQALGQGPEFLTYFQNEAQLDKSGLPSDRFFAERPEGSVSTLKIQRTQQEDSAVYLCASSVKMNSPLHFGNGTRLTVT.

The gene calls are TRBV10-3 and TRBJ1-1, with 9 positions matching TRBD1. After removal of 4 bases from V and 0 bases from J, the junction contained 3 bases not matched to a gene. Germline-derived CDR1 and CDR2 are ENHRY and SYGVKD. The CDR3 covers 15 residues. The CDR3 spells CAISVGTGMNTEAFF. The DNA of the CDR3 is TGTGCCATCAGTGTTGGGACAGGGATGAACACTGAAGCTTTCTTT.

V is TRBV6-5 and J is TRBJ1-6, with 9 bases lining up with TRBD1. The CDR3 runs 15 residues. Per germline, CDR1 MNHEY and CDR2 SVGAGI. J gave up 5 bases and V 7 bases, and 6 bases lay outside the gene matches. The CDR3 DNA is TGTGCCAGCACCCTGACAGGGGGTAATAATTCACCCCTCCACTTT. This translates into CASTLTGGNNSPLHF.

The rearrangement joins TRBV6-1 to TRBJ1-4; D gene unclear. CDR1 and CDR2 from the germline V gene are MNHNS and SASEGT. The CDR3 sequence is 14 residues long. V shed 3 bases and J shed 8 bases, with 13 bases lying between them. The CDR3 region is CASSDRAPEEKLFF. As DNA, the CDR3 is TGTGCCAGCAGTGACCGGGCCCCAGAGGAAAAACTGTTTTTT.

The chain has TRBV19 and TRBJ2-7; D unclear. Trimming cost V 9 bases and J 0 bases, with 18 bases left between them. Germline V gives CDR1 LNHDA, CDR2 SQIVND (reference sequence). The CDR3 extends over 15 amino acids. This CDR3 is CASRVGRWSSYEQYF. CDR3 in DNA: TGTGCCAGCCGAGTTGGGCGGTGGAGCTCCTACGAGCAGTACTTC.